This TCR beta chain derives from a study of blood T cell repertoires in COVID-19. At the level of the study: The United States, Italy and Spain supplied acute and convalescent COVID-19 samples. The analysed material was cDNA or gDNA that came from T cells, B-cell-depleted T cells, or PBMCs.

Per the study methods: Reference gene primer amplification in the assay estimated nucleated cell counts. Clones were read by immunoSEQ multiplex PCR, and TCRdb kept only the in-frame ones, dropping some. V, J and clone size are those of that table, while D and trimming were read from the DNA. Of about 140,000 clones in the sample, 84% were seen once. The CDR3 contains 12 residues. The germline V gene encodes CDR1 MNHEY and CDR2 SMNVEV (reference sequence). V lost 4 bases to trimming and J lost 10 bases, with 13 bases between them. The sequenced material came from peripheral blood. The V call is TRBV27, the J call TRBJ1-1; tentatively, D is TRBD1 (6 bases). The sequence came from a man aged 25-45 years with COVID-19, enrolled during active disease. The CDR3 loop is CASSYPGGLAFF. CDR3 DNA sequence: TGTGCCAGCAGTTACCCGGGGGGGCTAGCTTTCTTT.